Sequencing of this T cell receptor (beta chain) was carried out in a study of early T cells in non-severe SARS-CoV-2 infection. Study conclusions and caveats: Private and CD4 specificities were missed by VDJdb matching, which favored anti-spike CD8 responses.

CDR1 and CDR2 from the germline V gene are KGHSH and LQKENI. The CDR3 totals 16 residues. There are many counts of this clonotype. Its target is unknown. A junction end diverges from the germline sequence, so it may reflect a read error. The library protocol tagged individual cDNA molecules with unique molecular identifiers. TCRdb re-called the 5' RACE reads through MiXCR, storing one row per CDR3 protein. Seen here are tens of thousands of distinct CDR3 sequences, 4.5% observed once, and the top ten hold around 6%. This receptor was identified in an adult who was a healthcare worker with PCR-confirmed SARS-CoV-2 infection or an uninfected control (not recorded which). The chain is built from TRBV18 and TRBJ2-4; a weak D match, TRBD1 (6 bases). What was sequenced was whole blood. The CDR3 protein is CASSPRAGVNGNIQYF. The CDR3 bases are TGTGCCAGCTCCCCACGGGCAGGGGTGAATGGAAACATTCAGTACTTC.